These T cell receptor beta chains were read from a single sample in a study of EBV T-cell therapy then PD-1 blockade in nasopharyngeal carcinoma. These receptors' targets are unknown. Sequencing used immunoSEQ multiplex PCR; TCRdb keeps in-frame clones, though not all of them. The sample contains tens of thousands of clones, approximately 83% of which appear only once. Specimen: CD8+ T cells from blood, collected at day -245 from a patient whose treatment included autologous EBV-specific T cells and nivolumab. The origin of the receptors is a man aged 35-49 years with nasopharyngeal carcinoma. The CDR3 runs from the conserved cysteine through the conserved F or W. A D gene is named only where the DNA matches it firmly. Some rows mark clone size as missing; the rest say once, few, many or name a class of expanded clone.

abundance: -
j_gene: TRBJ1-1
d_gene: -
v_gene: TRBV5-4
CDR3aa: CASSLAAEAFF
CDR3nt: TGTGCCAGCAGCTTGGCCGCTGAAGCTTTCTTT

abundance: -
j_gene: TRBJ2-5
d_gene: -
v_gene: TRBV7-8
CDR3aa: CASSLGSETQYF
CDR3nt: TGTGCCAGCAGCTTAGGGAGCGAGACCCAGTACTTC

abundance: -
j_gene: TRBJ1-3
d_gene: -
v_gene: TRBV4-3
CDR3aa: CASSQDLEGSDGNTIYF
CDR3nt: TGCGCCAGCAGCCAAGATCTGGAGGGGTCGGACGGAAACACCATATATTTT

abundance: -
j_gene: TRBJ2-7
d_gene: -
v_gene: TRBV5-1
CDR3aa: CASSWAVAYEQYF
CDR3nt: TGCGCCAGCAGCTGGGCAGTTGCCTACGAGCAGTACTTC

abundance: -
j_gene: TRBJ2-6
d_gene: -
v_gene: TRBV6-2/TRBV6-3
CDR3aa: CASSPDGSSGANVLTF
CDR3nt: TGTGCCAGCAGCCCGGACGGTAGCTCTGGGGCCAACGTCCTGACTTTC

abundance: -
j_gene: TRBJ1-1
d_gene: -
v_gene: TRBV29-1
CDR3aa: CSVVKGPSPGAFF
CDR3nt: TGCAGCGTGGTAAAGGGCCCGAGTCCTGGAGCTTTCTTT

abundance: -
j_gene: TRBJ2-1
d_gene: -
v_gene: TRBV6-5
CDR3aa: CASSLAGRGVEQFF
CDR3nt: TGTGCCAGCAGCCTCGCAGGTAGGGGCGTTGAGCAGTTCTTC

abundance: -
j_gene: TRBJ2-2
d_gene: TRBD1
v_gene: TRBV6-4
CDR3aa: CASSPKGQDSTGELFF
CDR3nt: TGTGCCAGCAGTCCCAAGGGACAGGATAGCACCGGGGAGCTGTTTTTT

abundance: -
j_gene: TRBJ1-2
d_gene: -
v_gene: TRBV5-5
CDR3aa: CASSFRGPGDGYTF
CDR3nt: TGTGCCAGCAGCTTTCGAGGCCCAGGGGACGGCTACACCTTC

abundance: -
j_gene: TRBJ2-5
d_gene: -
v_gene: TRBV19
CDR3aa: CASSTGAQETQYF
CDR3nt: TGTGCCAGTAGTACAGGGGCCCAAGAGACCCAGTACTTC

abundance: -
j_gene: TRBJ2-1
d_gene: TRBD2
v_gene: TRBV6-5
CDR3aa: CASSYSAGGRYNEQFF
CDR3nt: TGTGCCAGCAGTTACAGTGCGGGGGGGCGGTACAATGAGCAGTTCTTC

abundance: -
j_gene: TRBJ2-3
d_gene: -
v_gene: TRBV9
CDR3aa: CASSHTDTQYF
CDR3nt: TGTGCCAGCAGCCACACAGATACGCAGTATTTT

abundance: medium-sized
j_gene: TRBJ1-1
d_gene: -
v_gene: TRBV30
CDR3aa: CAWQETYMGGTEAFF
CDR3nt: TGTGCCTGGCAGGAAACCTATATGGGGGGCACTGAAGCTTTCTTT

abundance: -
j_gene: TRBJ1-2
d_gene: TRBD1
v_gene: TRBV9
CDR3aa: CASSVGTGGGGYTF
CDR3nt: TGTGCCAGCAGCGTCGGGACAGGGGGGGGTGGCTACACCTTC